These T cell receptor beta chains were read from a single sample in a study of glioma-infiltrating T cells. TCRdb called the multiplex PCR reads again in MiXCR, with one record for every CDR3 protein. In the table there are roughly 200,000 distinct CDR3 sequences, approximately 30% of which are singletons. Sequenced input: glioma tissue, nonneoplastic brain tissue, or PBMCs (not recorded which). The receptors derive from a human donor with low-grade glioma or glioblastoma, undergoing nonglioma brain surgery, or in good health (not recorded which). The CDR3 runs from the conserved cysteine through the conserved F or W. The order of the fields is J gene, V gene, clone size, D gene, CDR3 protein, CDR3 DNA. The D gene is left open where the match is weak. Not all rows give a size; the values are once, few, many and, for expanded clones, a class.

>TRBJ2-1|TRBV28|many|TRBD2
CATRGLASYNEQFF
TGTGCCACCAGGGGACTAGCGTCCTACAATGAGCAGTTCTTC
>TRBJ1-5|TRBV3-1|many|.
CASSQDLNQPQHF
TGTGCCAGCAGCCAAGACCTCAATCAGCCCCAGCATTTT
>TRBJ1-4|TRBV10-3|many|.
CAISASQGGEKLFF
TGTGCCATCAGCGCATCCCAGGGTGGAGAAAAACTGTTTTTT
>TRBJ2-3|TRBV7-2|many|.
CASSSLGWADTQYF
TGTGCCAGCAGCTCCCTTGGGTGGGCAGATACGCAGTATTTT
>TRBJ2-7|TRBV4-3|many|TRBD2
CASSQPPREDPYEQYF
TGCGCCAGCAGCCAACCACCTCGGGAGGATCCCTACGAGCAGTACTTC
>TRBJ2-1|TRBV12-3/TRBV12-4|few|.
CASQWDSSSYNEQFF
TGTGCCAGCCAATGGGACTCCAGCTCCTACAATGAGCAGTTCTTC
>TRBJ2-5|TRBV5-1|.|.
CASTSGRSLETQYF
TGCGCCAGCACCTCCGGTCGCAGCTTGGAGACCCAGTACTTC
>TRBJ2-1|TRBV6-2/TRBV6-3|.|TRBD2
CASIQRESEQFF
TGTGCCAGCATCCAGCGGGAGAGTGAGCAGTTCTTC
>TRBJ1-2|TRBV18|many|.
CASSPGEEQYGYTF
TGTGCCAGCTCACCAGGAGAAGAGCAGTATGGCTACACCTTC
>TRBJ2-5|TRBV5-1|few|TRBD1
CASSMTGEVETQYF
TGCGCCAGCAGCATGACAGGGGAAGTTGAGACCCAGTACTTC
>TRBJ2-7|TRBV7-6|many|.
CASSLKEGYEQYF
TGTGCCAGCAGCTTAAAGGAAGGCTACGAGCAGTACTTC
>TRBJ2-1|TRBV6-5|few|TRBD2
CASSFRDPLAGVFSSYNEQFF
TGTGCCAGCAGTTTTCGTGACCCCCTAGCGGGAGTTTTTAGCTCCTACAATGAGCAGTTCTTC
>TRBJ1-3|TRBV19|.|.
CASSIPGRSSGNTIYF
TGTGCCAGTAGTATCCCTGGAAGAAGCTCTGGAAACACCATATATTTT
>TRBJ2-7|TRBV27|many|TRBD2
CASSTVPGLVYEQYF
TGTGCCAGCAGTACAGTACCGGGACTAGTCTACGAGCAGTACTTC
>TRBJ1-1|TRBV7-9|many|.
CASSYPGGGTEAFF
TGTGCCAGCAGCTATCCGGGAGGTGGGACTGAAGCTTTCTTT
>TRBJ1-6|TRBV6-1|once|.
CASREWGAGSYNSSLHF
TGTGCCAGCCGTGAATGGGGGGCGGGCTCCTATAATTCATCCCTCCACTTT
>TRBJ1-2|TRBV3-1|many|TRBD1
CASSPTTGLPVYTF
TGTGCCAGCAGCCCAACGACAGGGTTGCCGGTTTACACCTTC
>TRBJ2-7|TRBV6-2/TRBV6-3|many|.
CASRVDARKQRIEQYF
TGTGCCAGCAGAGTAGACGCCAGAAAACAGCGAATCGAGCAGTACTTC
>TRBJ2-7|TRBV16|.|TRBD1
CASSQQGQLNSYEQYF
TGTGCCAGCAGCCAACAGGGACAGCTTAACTCCTACGAGCAGTACTTC
>TRBJ2-1|TRBV6-2/TRBV6-3|many|.
CASSSLAGEQFF
TGTGCCAGCAGTTCGTTAGCCGGTGAGCAGTTCTTC
>TRBJ2-1|TRBV5-8|few|.
CASTPLGLRSSYNEQFF
TGTGCCAGCACCCCCCTAGGGCTTAGGAGCTCCTACAATGAGCAGTTCTTC
>TRBJ1-2|TRBV27|many|.
CASSFESRRGYTF
TGTGCCAGCAGTTTCGAGAGCCGTCGGGGCTACACCTTC